This record covers a single T cell receptor (beta chain). These data belong to a study of control samples from healthy donors and cancer patients. Losses at the gene ends were 3 bases for V and 1 base for J; bases not matched to a gene: 2. Germline-derived CDR1 and CDR2 are MNHNS and SASEGT. The CDR3 totals 15 residues. Only in-frame clones appear in the TCRdb table, and some are missing; sequencing was by immunoSEQ multiplex PCR. The sample records over 110,000 clones, around 85% being singletons. The receptor's source is a woman aged 25 to 39 in good health. The material sequenced was blood. The J gene is TRBJ1-2, the V gene TRBV6-1, with 10 nucleotides matching TRBD1. CDR3 DNA sequence: TGTGCCAGCAGTGACCGGGACAGGGGTAACTATGGCTACACCTTC. Residues: CASSDRDRGNYGYTF.